The entry that follows covers one T cell receptor (beta chain) sequence. Its matching antigen is unknown. The germline CDR1 and CDR2 sequences are WNHNN and SYGVQD (reference sequence). This CDR3 has 12 amino acids. The V end lost 6 bases, the J end lost 3 bases, and 9 bases lay between the germline ends. This was a survey-level run. This table comes from immunoSEQ multiplex PCR, and its TCRdb copy is limited to in-frame clones, with some not included. Among 95,000 to 100,000 clones listed, about 78% were seen once. The record originates from a study of fetal regulatory T cell absence and autoimmunity. Study-level results: In IPEX syndrome, oligoclonal enrichment was read as supporting prenatal antigen-driven autoimmunity in the pancreas. TRB gene family usage was broadly similar in cord blood and pancreas. Compared with cord blood, pancreas showed oligoclonal TCR enrichment, some clones over 95-fold.

The receptor was derived from a male donor with IPEX syndrome. The chain carries TRBV10-1 and TRBJ2-7, with D possibly matching TRBD1 (6 bases). Material for sequencing was pancreas tissue. The CDR3 bases are TGCGCCAGCAGGGGGGACAACTACGAGCAGTACTTC. Its protein is CASRGDNYEQYF.